One sample yielded the 13 T cell receptor beta chains listed below, sequenced in a study of beta chain features in type 1 diabetes. Investigators reverse transcribed all isolated RNA, so they sequenced expressed TCRB transcripts. Measured with immunoSEQ multiplex PCR; TCRdb has only the in-frame clones, and not every one. The sample includes hundreds of thousands of clones, about 30% of them seen just once. The sequenced sample consisted of naive CD4+ T cells from blood. The receptors here all came from a man younger than 35 in good health.

This clone was found once. The chain carries TRBV27 and TRBJ2-7; unclear D gene. V was pared by 8 bases and J by 3 bases, with 17 bases between. Germline-derived CDR1 and CDR2 are MNHEY and SMNVEV (reference sequence). The CDR3 is 14 amino acids. The DNA of the CDR3 is TGTGCCAGCGCCCGAGAAGGCCTCTACTACGAGCAGTACTTC. Protein sequence: CASAREGLYYEQYF.

This clone was seen more than once but under ten times. The junction and the germline gene differ at one end; a read error may be behind it. The chain carries TRBV20-1 and TRBJ1-2; D is ambiguous. CDR3 length: 10 amino acids. CDR1 and CDR2 (germline): DFQATT, SNEGSKA (reference sequence). CDR3 nucleotides: TGCAGTGCCGGTCACCAGCATCCTTCCTTC. Its protein product is CSAGHQHPSF.

The chain links TRBV25-1 to TRBJ2-7; no clear D gene. V lost 2 bases to trimming and J lost 6 bases, with 8 bases between them. CDR3 length: 12 residues. Germline V CDR1 and CDR2: MGHDK, SYGVNS. CDR3 nucleotide sequence: TGTGCCAGCAGTGAAACGACGCGCGAGCAGTACTTC. It specifies CASSETTREQYF.

The J gene is TRBJ2-3, the V gene TRBV11-2; D not certain. The germline CDR1 and CDR2 sequences are SGHAT and FQNNGV. V lost 5 bases, J lost 2 bases, and 11 bases lay in between. The CDR3 totals 14 residues. In DNA form, the CDR3 reads TGTGCCAGCAGCGAAGGCTTGCCCACAGATACGCAGTATTTT. The encoded protein is CASSEGLPTDTQYF. Using reference TRBV11-2 and TRBJ2-3 for the parts outside the CDR3, the full variable domain is EAGVAQSPRYKIIEKRQSVAFWCNPISGHATLYWYQQILGQGPKLLIQFQNNGVVDDSQLPKDRFSAERLKGVDSTLKIQPAKLEDSAVYLCASSEGLPTDTQYFGPGTRLTVL.

The chain is built from TRBV21-1 and TRBJ2-2. TRBV21-1 is marked as a pseudogene. This CDR3 region has 11 residues. The CDR3 region has the DNA TGTGCCAGCTCACACACCGGGGAGCTGTTTTTT. The encoded protein is CASSHTGELFF.

This clone was counted a few times. This chain's CDR3 is CAWSRGGSTDTQYF. CDR3 nucleotide sequence: TGTGCCTGGAGTAGAGGGGGAAGCACAGATACGCAGTATTTT. V and J are TRBV30 and TRBJ2-3; tentatively, D is TRBD1 (6 bases). V lost 2 bases to trimming and J lost 0 bases, with 9 bases between them. The germline V gene has CDR1 GTSNPN and CDR2 SVGIG (reference sequence). The CDR3 has 14 amino acids.

V gene TRBV9 combines with J gene TRBJ2-6; D is ambiguous. The germline V gene encodes CDR1 SGDLS and CDR2 YYNGEE. The CDR3 runs to 12 residues. Deletions cut 0 bases from V and 5 bases from J, with 0 bases between. The CDR3 region has the DNA TGTGCCAGCAGCGTAGGGGCCAACGTCCTGACTTTC. It codes for CASSVGANVLTF.

This sequence joins TRBV7-9 and TRBJ2-1; TRBD1 aligns across 7 bases. This CDR3 is 15 amino acids long. Unmatched junction bases numbered 7, after V lost 5 bases and J lost 3 bases. The germline CDR1 and CDR2 sequences are SEHNR and FQNEAQ (reference sequence). As DNA, the CDR3 is TGTGCCAGCAGCGAGGGACAGCAATACTACAATGAGCAGTTCTTC. It specifies CASSEGQQYYNEQFF.

This chain joins TRBV11-2 and TRBJ2-3, with D tentatively TRBD2 (5 bases). V lost 5 bases and J 1 base, leaving 7 bases between the germline ends. Germline loops: CDR1 SGHAT, CDR2 FQNNGV. The CDR3 is 13 amino acids. In DNA form, the CDR3 reads TGTGCCAGCAGCGTTAGCGGCACAGATACGCAGTATTTT. Its protein product is CASSVSGTDTQYF. Combining the CDR3 with reference TRBV11-2 and TRBJ2-3 gives the whole variable domain EAGVAQSPRYKIIEKRQSVAFWCNPISGHATLYWYQQILGQGPKLLIQFQNNGVVDDSQLPKDRFSAERLKGVDSTLKIQPAKLEDSAVYLCASSVSGTDTQYFGPGTRLTVL.

The chain recombines TRBV5-4 with TRBJ2-6; maybe TRBD2 (5 bases). This CDR3 is built from 16 residues. CDR1 and CDR2 (germline): SGHNT, YYREEE (reference sequence). Trimming took 4 bases from V and 0 from J, leaving 11 bases between them. CDR3 sequence (DNA): TGTGCCAGCAGCATTGGAGGAAGCTCTGGGGCCAACGTCCTGACTTTC. This codes for CASSIGGSSGANVLTF.

This clone was seen a handful of times. CDR3 nucleotides: TGCAGCGTTGGCTTCGGGGACAGAGCCTACGAGCAGTACTTC. Translated, it gives CSVGFGDRAYEQYF. The genes are TRBV29-1 and TRBJ2-7; TRBD1 matches at 7 bases. The CDR3 is 14 amino acids. V lost 4 bases and J lost 2; bases outside the gene matches: 8. The V gene's germline CDR1 is SQVTM and CDR2 ANQGSEA.

About this clone: The same CDR3 also results from other DNA sequences found in this sample. The V call is TRBV9, the J call TRBJ2-1; D is unclear. The CDR3 loop spans 12 amino acids. V was cut by 0 bases and J by 7 bases, with 5 bases left in between. CDR1 is SGDLS, CDR2 YYNGEE, per germline. The CDR3 region has the DNA TGTGCCAGCAGCGTAGCCGGGAATGAGCAGTTCTTC. Protein product: CASSVAGNEQFF.

V and J are TRBV4-3 and TRBJ2-1; 12 nucleotides align to TRBD2. V trimming: 4 bases; J trimming: 3 bases; junction bases outside the gene matches: 4. The V gene's germline CDR1 is LGHNA and CDR2 YSLEER. The CDR3 extends over 16 amino acids. CDR3 sequence reads: CASSPWTSGNYNEQFF. The CDR3 DNA is TGCGCCAGCAGCCCCTGGACTAGCGGGAACTACAATGAGCAGTTCTTC.